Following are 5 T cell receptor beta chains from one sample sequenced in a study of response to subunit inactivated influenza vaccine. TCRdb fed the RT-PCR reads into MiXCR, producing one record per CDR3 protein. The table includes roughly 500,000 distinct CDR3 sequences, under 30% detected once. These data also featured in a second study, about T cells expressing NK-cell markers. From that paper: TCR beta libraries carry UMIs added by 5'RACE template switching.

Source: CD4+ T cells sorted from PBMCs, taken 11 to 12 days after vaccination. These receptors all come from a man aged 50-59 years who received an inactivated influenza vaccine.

The CDR3 region is CASSGPWGDTQYF. CDR3 DNA: TGTGCCAGCAGTGGGCCATGGGGAGATACGCAGTATTTT. The V call is TRBV6-1, the J call TRBJ2-3; D not resolved. Trimming left V 4 bases short and J 5 bases short, with 10 bases between. The V gene's germline CDR1 is MNHNS and CDR2 SASEGT. CDR3 size: 13 residues.

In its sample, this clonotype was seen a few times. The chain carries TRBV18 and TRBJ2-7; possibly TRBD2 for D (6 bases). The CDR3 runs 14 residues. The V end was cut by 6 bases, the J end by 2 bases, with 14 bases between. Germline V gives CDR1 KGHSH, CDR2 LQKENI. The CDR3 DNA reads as TGTGCCAGCTCTGAAGGGACTGCCGCCTACGAGCAGTACTTC. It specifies CASSEGTAAYEQYF.

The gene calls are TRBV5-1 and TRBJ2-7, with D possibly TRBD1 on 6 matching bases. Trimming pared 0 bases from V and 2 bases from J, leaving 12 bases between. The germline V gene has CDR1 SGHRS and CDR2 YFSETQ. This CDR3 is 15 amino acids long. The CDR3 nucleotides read TGCGCCAGCAGCTTGGGGGGGACATTCCCCTACGAGCAGTACTTC. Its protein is CASSLGGTFPYEQYF.

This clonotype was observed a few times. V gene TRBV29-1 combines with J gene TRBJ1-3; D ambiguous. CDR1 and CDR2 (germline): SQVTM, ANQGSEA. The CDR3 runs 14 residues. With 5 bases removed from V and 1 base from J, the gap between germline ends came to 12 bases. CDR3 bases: TGCAGCGTTACCAGCCCCAGGTCTGGAAACACCATATATTTT. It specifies CSVTSPRSGNTIYF.

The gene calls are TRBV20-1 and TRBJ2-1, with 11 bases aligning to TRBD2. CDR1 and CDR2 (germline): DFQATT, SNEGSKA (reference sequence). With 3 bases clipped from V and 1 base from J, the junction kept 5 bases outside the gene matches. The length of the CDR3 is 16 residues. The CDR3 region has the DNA TGCAGTGCTAGCGGGACTAGCGGTGGATCCTACAATGAGCAGTTCTTC. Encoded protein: CSASGTSGGSYNEQFF.